These T cell receptor beta chains were read from a single sample in a study of PD-1 blockade in classical Hodgkin lymphoma. This table comes from immunoSEQ multiplex PCR, and its TCRdb copy is limited to in-frame clones, with some not included. The sample includes 120,000 to 150,000 clones, 78% of them seen just once. The sample here was peripheral blood mononuclear cells (PBMCs), taken before the second cycle of nivolumab. These receptors came from a human donor with classical Hodgkin lymphoma. The CDR3 runs from the conserved cysteine through the conserved F or W. Each record gives: CDR3 DNA, CDR3 protein, V gene, J gene, D gene, clone size. The D gene is left open where the match is weak. A row's size may be missing; if present it is once, few, many or a size class.

DNA: TGTGCCAGCAGTTACTCCCCCCCTTTCTCTGGAAACACCATATATTTT
CDR3: CASSYSPPFSGNTIYF
V: TRBV6-6
J: TRBJ1-3
D: -
size: -

DNA: TGTGCCAGCAGCTTGTTTTATCCGAACACTGAAGCTTTCTTT
CDR3: CASSLFYPNTEAFF
V: TRBV5-6
J: TRBJ1-1
D: -
size: once

DNA: TGTGCTGCGGAGGGCTCCTACGAGCAGTACTTC
CDR3: CAAEGSYEQYF
V: TRBV30
J: TRBJ2-7
D: -
size: -

DNA: TGTGCCAGCAGGAGAGACAGGGGAGGCACAGATACGCAGTATTTT
CDR3: CASRRDRGGTDTQYF
V: TRBV2
J: TRBJ2-3
D: TRBD1
size: once

DNA: TGTGCCAGCAGCCGGGAGGGGGCCTACAATGAGCAGTTCTTC
CDR3: CASSREGAYNEQFF
V: TRBV4-2
J: TRBJ2-1
D: -
size: -

DNA: TGCAGCGCTTCCGGGGAGGGCACTGAAGCTTTCTTT
CDR3: CSASGEGTEAFF
V: TRBV29-1
J: TRBJ1-1
D: -
size: -

DNA: TGTGCCAGCAGTACGACCCCTACAGGGGCAAGACAGCCCCAGCATTTT
CDR3: CASSTTPTGARQPQHF
V: TRBV27
J: TRBJ1-5
D: TRBD1
size: -

DNA: TGTGCCAGCAGTATCCCGGGACAGTTGGCCTATGGCTACACCTTC
CDR3: CASSIPGQLAYGYTF
V: TRBV28
J: TRBJ1-2
D: TRBD1
size: -

DNA: TGTGCCAGCAGTTACAGGGGCGCGGGGAATTCACCCCTCCACTTT
CDR3: CASSYRGAGNSPLHF
V: TRBV27
J: TRBJ1-6
D: TRBD1
size: -

DNA: TGTGCCAGCAGTTACTCGTGGGAGCCCCCCTACGAGCAGTACTTC
CDR3: CASSYSWEPPYEQYF
V: TRBV6-5
J: TRBJ2-7
D: -
size: -

DNA: TGCGCCAGCAGCTTGAGGGACAGGGTCCAAGAGACCCAGTACTTC
CDR3: CASSLRDRVQETQYF
V: TRBV5-1
J: TRBJ2-5
D: TRBD1
size: few

DNA: TGCGCCAGCAGCGGGACAGGGAGGATCTCTGGAAACACCATATATTTT
CDR3: CASSGTGRISGNTIYF
V: TRBV5-1
J: TRBJ1-3
D: TRBD1
size: -

DNA: TGTGCCAGCAGCCCGACAGTGAACACCGGGGAGCTGTTTTTT
CDR3: CASSPTVNTGELFF
V: TRBV7-2
J: TRBJ2-2
D: -
size: -

DNA: TGTGCCAGCAGCTCCATCCGGGGGACAGATACGCAGTATTTT
CDR3: CASSSIRGTDTQYF
V: TRBV5-8
J: TRBJ2-3
D: -
size: -

DNA: TGTGCCAGCAGCTTGAGACTAGCTACCTACAATGAGCAGTTCTTC
CDR3: CASSLRLATYNEQFF
V: TRBV11-2
J: TRBJ2-1
D: TRBD2
size: -

DNA: TGTGCCAGCAGGCGGGAGGAAAACACTGAAGCTTTCTTT
CDR3: CASRREENTEAFF
V: TRBV6-4
J: TRBJ1-1
D: -
size: once

DNA: TGTGCCAGCAGCCCAAGCGGCCTTACCGGGGAGCTGTTTTTT
CDR3: CASSPSGLTGELFF
V: TRBV7-2
J: TRBJ2-2
D: -
size: -

DNA: TGTGCCAGCAGCTTAGCGACAGCTAACTATGGCTACACCTTC
CDR3: CASSLATANYGYTF
V: TRBV7-2
J: TRBJ1-2
D: -
size: -

DNA: TGTGCCAGCAGCCGTTCTAGCGGGGACACAGATACGCAGTATTTT
CDR3: CASSRSSGDTDTQYF
V: TRBV6-5
J: TRBJ2-3
D: TRBD2
size: -

DNA: TGTGCCAGCAGCTCGGACAGGGGTCCATGGGAGACCCAGTACTTC
CDR3: CASSSDRGPWETQYF
V: TRBV5-6
J: TRBJ2-5
D: TRBD1
size: -

DNA: TGTGCCAGCAGCTTGGGACAGCCGAATGAAAAACTGTTTTTT
CDR3: CASSLGQPNEKLFF
V: TRBV5-6
J: TRBJ1-4
D: -
size: -

DNA: TGTGCCAGCAGCTTGCTAGGAATCTCCTACGAGCAGTACTTC
CDR3: CASSLLGISYEQYF
V: TRBV5-5
J: TRBJ2-7
D: -
size: -

DNA: TGTGCCAGCAGTTACTCGATCCTAACAGGGAATGAAAAACTGTTTTTT
CDR3: CASSYSILTGNEKLFF
V: TRBV6-5
J: TRBJ1-4
D: -
size: -

DNA: TGTGCCAGCCGGGAGGGAGATACGCAGTATTTT
CDR3: CASREGDTQYF
V: TRBV2
J: TRBJ2-3
D: TRBD2
size: -

DNA: TGTGCCAGCAAAGGAGGAGGCCCGAACACCGGGGAGCTGTTTTTT
CDR3: CASKGGGPNTGELFF
V: TRBV6-5
J: TRBJ2-2
D: -
size: -

DNA: TGTGCCAGCAGCTTGGGGTCCTTTACAGATACGCAGTATTTT
CDR3: CASSLGSFTDTQYF
V: TRBV5-6
J: TRBJ2-3
D: -
size: once

DNA: TGTGCCAGCAGCCCGGTAGGGCAGGAAGCTTTCTTT
CDR3: CASSPVGQEAFF
V: TRBV5-4
J: TRBJ1-1
D: -
size: -

DNA: TGTGCCAGCAGTTCTGACTATGGCTACACCTTC
CDR3: CASSSDYGYTF
V: TRBV7-2
J: TRBJ1-2
D: -
size: -

DNA: TGCGCCAGCAGCCAAGACGGGACTAGCTCTAGCTCCTACGAGCAGTACTTC
CDR3: CASSQDGTSSSSYEQYF
V: TRBV4-1
J: TRBJ2-7
D: TRBD2
size: -

DNA: TGTGCCAGCTCACCACTAGGTGCAACTAATGAAAAACTGTTTTTT
CDR3: CASSPLGATNEKLFF
V: TRBV18
J: TRBJ1-4
D: -
size: -

DNA: TGTGCCAGCGCTTCCCTCGGTGCGGGCCCGATCTCCTACGAGCAGTACTTC
CDR3: CASASLGAGPISYEQYF
V: TRBV27
J: TRBJ2-7
D: -
size: -

DNA: TGTGCCAGCAGCTTGGGGACAGGAGCTAACTATGGCTACACCTTC
CDR3: CASSLGTGANYGYTF
V: TRBV7-2
J: TRBJ1-2
D: TRBD1
size: -

DNA: TGTGCCAGTAGCCGGCGATCCGATACGCAGTATTTT
CDR3: CASSRRSDTQYF
V: TRBV19
J: TRBJ2-3
D: -
size: -

DNA: TGTGCCAGCAGAATGGGGGCGACAGTGAACACTGAAGCTTTCTTT
CDR3: CASRMGATVNTEAFF
V: TRBV6-6
J: TRBJ1-1
D: -
size: -

DNA: TGTGCCAGCAGCTTAGCTCGGGGGGGGCAGGCGTTCTTC
CDR3: CASSLARGGQAFF
V: TRBV11-2
J: TRBJ2-1
D: TRBD2
size: -

DNA: TGTGCCAGCAGGAAGGGGGCTGTAGAGACCCAGTACTTC
CDR3: CASRKGAVETQYF
V: TRBV6-5
J: TRBJ2-5
D: TRBD1
size: -

DNA: TGTGCCAGCAGTTTACGGACTCCAAACGAGCAGTACTTC
CDR3: CASSLRTPNEQYF
V: TRBV28
J: TRBJ2-7
D: -
size: few

DNA: TGTGCCAGCAGCGCGACAGGGGTCACCGGGGAGCTGTTTTTT
CDR3: CASSATGVTGELFF
V: TRBV7-2
J: TRBJ2-2
D: TRBD1
size: -

DNA: TGCGCCAGCAGAGTTTCGTCGGGGGTCACAGATACGCAGTATTTT
CDR3: CASRVSSGVTDTQYF
V: TRBV23-1
J: TRBJ2-3
D: -
size: -

DNA: TGTGCCAGCAGCGTAGGATCCAGGAACATCAATGAAAAACTGTTTTTT
CDR3: CASSVGSRNINEKLFF
V: TRBV9
J: TRBJ1-4
D: -
size: -

DNA: TGTGCCAGTAGTCATGGGACAGGGCCTTCCGAGCAGTACTTC
CDR3: CASSHGTGPSEQYF
V: TRBV19
J: TRBJ2-7
D: TRBD1
size: -

DNA: TGTGCCAGCAGTGACAGGTGGGGCGGCTACACCTTC
CDR3: CASSDRWGGYTF
V: TRBV6-1
J: TRBJ1-2
D: -
size: -

DNA: TGTGCCAGCAGTGCCAGACAGGGGGCAGGTACCGGGGAGCTGTTTTTT
CDR3: CASSARQGAGTGELFF
V: TRBV25-1
J: TRBJ2-2
D: TRBD1
size: -

DNA: TGTGCCAGCAGTTATATGAACAGGGTGAACACTGAAGCTTTCTTT
CDR3: CASSYMNRVNTEAFF
V: TRBV6-6
J: TRBJ1-1
D: -
size: -

DNA: TGTGCCAGTAGTATAGAGGCTAGCGGGGTAGCCTCGACCCAGTACTTC
CDR3: CASSIEASGVASTQYF
V: TRBV19
J: TRBJ2-5
D: TRBD2
size: -

DNA: TGTGCCAGTAGTACCCGGGGACTAGCGGGGGGACCCCAAGAGACCCAGTACTTC
CDR3: CASSTRGLAGGPQETQYF
V: TRBV19
J: TRBJ2-5
D: TRBD2
size: -